The source of this T cell receptor beta chain is a study of radiation and T cells in renal cell carcinoma. Measured with immunoSEQ multiplex PCR; TCRdb has only the in-frame clones, and not every one. The sample carries 90,000 to 95,000 clones, 65% to 85% recorded once. The time point is: baseline pretreatment blood. Sample treatment: 15 Gy SBRT to primary tumor, nephrectomy 4 weeks later. Serial blood draws occurred at baseline and 2 and 4 weeks post-SBRT. This clone was observed a single time. V was pared by 2 bases and J by 6 bases, with 11 bases between. Germline V gene data show CDR1 as SNHLY and CDR2 as FYNNEI. The CDR3 consists of 13 residues.

The chain links TRBV2 to TRBJ2-7; D is perhaps TRBD1 (6 bases). Sample: blood, taken from a patient whose treatment included radiotherapy and nephrectomy. The clonotype comes from a man aged 60 to 75 with renal cell carcinoma. Here the CDR3 reads CASSETQGTEQYF. CDR3 coding DNA: TGTGCCAGCAGTGAAACACAGGGAACCGAGCAGTACTTC.